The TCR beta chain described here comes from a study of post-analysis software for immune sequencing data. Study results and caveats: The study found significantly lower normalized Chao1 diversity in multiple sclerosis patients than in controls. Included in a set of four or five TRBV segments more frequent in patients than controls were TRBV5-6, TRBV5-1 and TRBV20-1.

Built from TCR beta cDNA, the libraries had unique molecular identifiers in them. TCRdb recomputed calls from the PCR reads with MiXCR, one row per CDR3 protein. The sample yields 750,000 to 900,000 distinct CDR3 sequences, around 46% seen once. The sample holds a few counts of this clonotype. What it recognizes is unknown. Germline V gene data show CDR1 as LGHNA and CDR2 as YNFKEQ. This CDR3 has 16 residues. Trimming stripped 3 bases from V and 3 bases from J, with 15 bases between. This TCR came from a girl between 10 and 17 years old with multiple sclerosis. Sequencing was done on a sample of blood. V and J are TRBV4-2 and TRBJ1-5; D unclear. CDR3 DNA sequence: TGTGCCAGCAGCCATAACAGTGTTGACAACAATCAGCCCCAGCATTTT. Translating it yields CASSHNSVDNNQPQHF.